This T cell receptor beta chain was recorded in a study of neurological immune-mediated disorders. In the study overall: Of the multiple sclerosis patients, some 35 in total, roughly 30 were relapsing-remitting and 3 were secondary progressive. Findings and limits, study-wide: No sharing of CDR3 amino acid sequences was observed among expanded clones across subjects, suggesting private repertoires in all groups.

With 10-nucleotide random UMIs, 5'RACE was used to make the cDNA. From 15-18 subjects, over 190 million TCR-beta sequences were obtained in each sequencing run. TCRdb ran MiXCR on the 5' RACE reads and lists one entry per CDR3 protein. This sample has about 80,000 distinct CDR3 sequences, with approximately 6% found just once. This clonotype was seen many times. Its antigen remains unknown. As to time point: longitudinal time-point 2. The V gene lost 6 bases and the J gene lost 10 bases, with 19 bases spanning the gap. The V gene's germline CDR1 is DFQATT and CDR2 SNEGSKA (reference sequence). There are 13 residues in the CDR3.

This chain links TRBV20-1 with TRBJ2-1; D is ambiguous. The sequenced sample was PBMCs. This receptor was identified in an older woman with multiple sclerosis. CDR3 sequence: CSAYPGLIGEQFF. The CDR3 DNA is TGCAGTGCGTACCCCGGGTTAATAGGGGAGCAGTTCTTC.